The clone carrying this TCR beta chain is deemed medium-sized. This beta chain represents an off-target read in a library built for alpha chains; its size is of limited meaning. This CDR3 has 13 amino acids. V was cut by 4 bases and J by 6 bases, with 13 bases left in between. CDR1 and CDR2 (germline): SGDLS, YYNGEE. From the 5' RACE reads, TCRdb called clonotypes with MiXCR, one entry per CDR3 protein. The sample includes roughly 11,000 distinct CDR3 sequences, roughly 3.9% of them seen just once. The data were taken from a study of spatial heterogeneity in lung cancer. Specified time point: sample taken at primary tumor resection. Extraction of whole RNA from tumor, nontumor lung or frozen PBMC preceded unsorted sequencing.

The chain combines TRBV9 with TRBJ2-5; the D is unclear. The source was normal lung tissue next to the tumor, collected at surgery. The TCR was taken from a male donor with early-stage non-small cell lung cancer. CDR3 loop: CASSTAPRKTQYF. CDR3 nucleotide sequence: TGTGCCAGCAGCACGGCTCCTCGAAAGACCCAGTACTTC.